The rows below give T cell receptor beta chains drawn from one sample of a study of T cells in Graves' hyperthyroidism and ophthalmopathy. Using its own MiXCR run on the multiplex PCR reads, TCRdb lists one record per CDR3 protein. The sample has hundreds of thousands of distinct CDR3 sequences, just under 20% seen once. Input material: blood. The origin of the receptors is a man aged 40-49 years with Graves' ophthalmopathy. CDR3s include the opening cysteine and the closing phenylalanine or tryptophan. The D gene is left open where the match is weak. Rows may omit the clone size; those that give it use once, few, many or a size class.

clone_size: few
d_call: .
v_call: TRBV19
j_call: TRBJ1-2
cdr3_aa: CASRSAGFGYTF
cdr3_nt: TGTGCCAGCCGATCCGCGGGGTTTGGCTACACCTTC

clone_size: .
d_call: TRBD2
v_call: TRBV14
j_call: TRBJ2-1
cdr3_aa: CASSGETSGITSPYNEQFF
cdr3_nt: TGTGCCAGCAGCGGAGAGACTAGCGGGATCACCTCCCCCTACAATGAGCAGTTCTTC

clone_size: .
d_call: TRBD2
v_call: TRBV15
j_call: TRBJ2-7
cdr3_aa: CATSRRGAGGSYEQYF
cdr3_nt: TGTGCCACCAGCAGACGCGGAGCGGGAGGCTCCTACGAGCAGTACTTC

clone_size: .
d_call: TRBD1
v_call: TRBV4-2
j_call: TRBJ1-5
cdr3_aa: CASSQVGTGGAGQPQHF
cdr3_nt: TGTGCCAGCAGCCAAGTAGGGACAGGGGGCGCAGGGCAGCCCCAGCATTTT

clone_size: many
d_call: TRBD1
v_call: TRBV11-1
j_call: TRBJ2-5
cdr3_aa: CASSLKNDGTGAPRYF
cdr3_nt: TGTGCCAGCAGCCTCAAGAACGACGGGACAGGGGCTCCTCGGTACTTC

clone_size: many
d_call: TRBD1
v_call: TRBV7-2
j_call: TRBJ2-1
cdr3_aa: CASSLGQGAGLNEQFF
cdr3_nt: TGTGCCAGCAGCTTAGGACAGGGGGCTGGTTTGAATGAGCAGTTCTTC

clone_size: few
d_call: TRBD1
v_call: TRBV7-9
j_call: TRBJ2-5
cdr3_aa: CASSSYRGRGETQYF
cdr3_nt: TGTGCCAGCAGCTCCTACAGGGGTAGGGGAGAGACCCAGTACTTC

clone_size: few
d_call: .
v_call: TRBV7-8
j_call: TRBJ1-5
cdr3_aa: CASSPSGDKNQPQHF
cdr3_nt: TGTGCCAGCAGCCCCAGTGGGGACAAAAATCAGCCCCAGCATTTT

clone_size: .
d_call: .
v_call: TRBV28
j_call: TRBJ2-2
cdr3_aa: CASSFSDGELFF
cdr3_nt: TGTGCCAGCAGTTTTTCGGACGGGGAGCTGTTTTTT

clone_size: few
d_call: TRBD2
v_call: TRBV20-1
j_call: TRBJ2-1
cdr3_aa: CSAGLAGGLGNNEQFF
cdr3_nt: TGCAGTGCCGGACTAGCGGGAGGCCTTGGGAACAATGAGCAGTTCTTC

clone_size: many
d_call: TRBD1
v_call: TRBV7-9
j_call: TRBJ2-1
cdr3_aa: CASSSTGQGADEQFF
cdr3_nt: TGTGCCAGCAGCTCCACGGGACAGGGGGCCGATGAGCAGTTCTTC

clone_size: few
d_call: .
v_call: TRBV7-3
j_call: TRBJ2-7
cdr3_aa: CASSPQTINEQYF
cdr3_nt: TGTGCCAGCAGCCCACAGACTATTAACGAGCAGTACTTC

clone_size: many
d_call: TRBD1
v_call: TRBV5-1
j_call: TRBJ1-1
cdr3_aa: CASSTYRGQGTEAFF
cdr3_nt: TGCGCCAGCAGCACATACAGGGGACAGGGCACTGAAGCTTTCTTT

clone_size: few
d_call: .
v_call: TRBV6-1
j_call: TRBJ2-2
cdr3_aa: CASKRARGGGELFF
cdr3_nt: TGTGCCAGCAAACGGGCCCGAGGGGGCGGGGAGCTGTTTTTT

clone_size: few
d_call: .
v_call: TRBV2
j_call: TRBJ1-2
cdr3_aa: CASTYAAGGYTF
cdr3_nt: TGTGCCAGCACCTACGCGGCCGGGGGCTACACCTTC

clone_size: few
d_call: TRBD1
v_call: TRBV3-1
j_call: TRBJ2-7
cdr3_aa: CASSRRDRGQDEQYF
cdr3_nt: TGTGCCAGCAGCCGACGTGACAGGGGGCAAGACGAGCAGTACTTC

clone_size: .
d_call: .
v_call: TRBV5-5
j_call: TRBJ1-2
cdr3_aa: CASSLDVANVYGYTF
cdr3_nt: TGCGCCAGCAGCTTGGATGTGGCAAACGTGTATGGCTACACCTTC

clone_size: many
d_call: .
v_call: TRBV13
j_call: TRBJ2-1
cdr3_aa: CASRFYNEQFF
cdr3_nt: TGTGCCAGCAGGTTCTACAATGAGCAGTTCTTC

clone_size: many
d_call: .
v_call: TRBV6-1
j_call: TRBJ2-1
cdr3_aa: CASSFDGGGEQFF
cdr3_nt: TGTGCCAGCAGTTTTGATGGGGGAGGTGAGCAGTTCTTC

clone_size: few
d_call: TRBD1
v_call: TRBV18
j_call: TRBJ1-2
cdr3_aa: CASSPGQGNVNYGYTF
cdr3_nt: TGTGCCAGCTCGCCGGGACAGGGTAATGTCAACTATGGCTACACCTTC

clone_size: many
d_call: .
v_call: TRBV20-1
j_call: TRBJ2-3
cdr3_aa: CSARIDQSNTDTQYF
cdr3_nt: TGCAGTGCTAGAATCGACCAGAGTAACACAGATACGCAGTATTTT

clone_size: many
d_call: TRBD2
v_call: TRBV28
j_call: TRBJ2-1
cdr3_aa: CASTFWLAGGGEQFF
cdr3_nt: TGTGCCAGCACCTTCTGGCTAGCGGGAGGGGGTGAGCAGTTCTTC

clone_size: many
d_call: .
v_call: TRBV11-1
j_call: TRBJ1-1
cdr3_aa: CASRDVGQNTEAFF
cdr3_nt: TGTGCCAGCAGAGATGTCGGACAGAACACTGAAGCTTTCTTT

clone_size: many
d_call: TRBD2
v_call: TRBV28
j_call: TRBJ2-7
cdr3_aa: CASSSVGLAGEKRSYEQYF
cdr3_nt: TGTGCCAGCAGTTCCGTAGGACTAGCGGGAGAAAAAAGATCCTACGAGCAGTACTTC

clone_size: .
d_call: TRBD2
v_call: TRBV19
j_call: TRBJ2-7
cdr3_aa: CASSWTSGTFEQYF
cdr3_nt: TGTGCCAGTAGTTGGACTAGCGGGACTTTCGAGCAGTACTTC

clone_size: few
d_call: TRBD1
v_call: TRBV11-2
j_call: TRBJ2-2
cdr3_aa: CASSWNTGGSGTGELFF
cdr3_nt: TGTGCCAGCAGCTGGAACACAGGGGGCTCTGGCACCGGGGAGCTGTTTTTT

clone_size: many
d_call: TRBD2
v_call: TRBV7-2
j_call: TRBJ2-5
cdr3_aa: CASSLGTSGGARQETQYF
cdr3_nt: TGTGCCAGCAGCCTGGGGACTAGCGGGGGGGCGAGGCAAGAGACCCAGTACTTC

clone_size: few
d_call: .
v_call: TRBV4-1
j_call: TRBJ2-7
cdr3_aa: CASSQDEGPTYEQYF
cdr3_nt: TGCGCCAGCAGCCAAGATGAAGGCCCGACCTACGAGCAGTACTTC

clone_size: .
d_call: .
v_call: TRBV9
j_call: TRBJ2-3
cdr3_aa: CASSVRQGGRTDTQYF
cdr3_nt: TGTGCCAGCAGCGTTCGACAGGGAGGCCGCACAGATACGCAGTATTTT

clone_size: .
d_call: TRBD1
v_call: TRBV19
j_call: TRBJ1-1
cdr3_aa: CASRTTDRATEAFF
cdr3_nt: TGTGCCAGCCGAACCACAGACAGGGCCACTGAAGCTTTCTTT

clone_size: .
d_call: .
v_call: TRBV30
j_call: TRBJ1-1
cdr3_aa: CAWSRNALNTEAFF
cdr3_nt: TGTGCCTGGAGTCGGAATGCGCTGAACACTGAAGCTTTCTTT

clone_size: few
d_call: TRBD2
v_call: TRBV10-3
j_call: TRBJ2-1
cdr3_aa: CAIRLGLAGGRDEQFF
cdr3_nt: TGTGCCATCAGATTAGGACTAGCGGGAGGTAGGGATGAGCAGTTCTTC

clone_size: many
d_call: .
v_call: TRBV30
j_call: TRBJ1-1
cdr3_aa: CAWSVSVMNTEAFF
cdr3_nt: TGTGCCTGGAGTGTATCTGTTATGAACACTGAAGCTTTCTTT

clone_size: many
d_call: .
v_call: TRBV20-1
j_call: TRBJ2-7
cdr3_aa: CSAGGSREQYF
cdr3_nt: TGCAGTGCCGGGGGTTCTAGGGAGCAGTACTTC

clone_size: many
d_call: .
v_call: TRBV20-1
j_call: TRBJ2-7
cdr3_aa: CSAKPGGSALVEQYF
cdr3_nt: TGCAGTGCTAAACCGGGGGGCAGTGCCCTGGTGGAGCAGTACTTC

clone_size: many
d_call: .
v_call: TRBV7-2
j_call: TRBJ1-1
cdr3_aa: CASSLLGGGGEAFF
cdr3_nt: TGTGCCAGCAGCTTGCTGGGTGGGGGAGGTGAAGCTTTCTTT